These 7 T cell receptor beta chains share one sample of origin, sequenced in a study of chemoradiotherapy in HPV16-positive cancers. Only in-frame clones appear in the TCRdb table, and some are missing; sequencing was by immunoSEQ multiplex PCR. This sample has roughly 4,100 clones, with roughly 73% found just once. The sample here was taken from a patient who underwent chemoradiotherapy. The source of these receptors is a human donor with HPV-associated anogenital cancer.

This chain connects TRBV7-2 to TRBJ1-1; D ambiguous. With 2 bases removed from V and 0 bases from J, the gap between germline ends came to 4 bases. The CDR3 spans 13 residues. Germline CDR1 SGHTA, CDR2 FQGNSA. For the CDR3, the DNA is TGTGCCAGCAGCTTACGGATGAACACTGAAGCTTTCTTT. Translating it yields CASSLRMNTEAFF.

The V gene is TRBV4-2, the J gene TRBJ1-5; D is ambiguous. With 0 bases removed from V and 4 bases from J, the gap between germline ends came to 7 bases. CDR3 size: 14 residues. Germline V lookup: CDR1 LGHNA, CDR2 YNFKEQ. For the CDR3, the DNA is TGTGCCAGCAGCCAAGATTGGGAAAATCAGCCCCAGCATTTT. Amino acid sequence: CASSQDWENQPQHF.

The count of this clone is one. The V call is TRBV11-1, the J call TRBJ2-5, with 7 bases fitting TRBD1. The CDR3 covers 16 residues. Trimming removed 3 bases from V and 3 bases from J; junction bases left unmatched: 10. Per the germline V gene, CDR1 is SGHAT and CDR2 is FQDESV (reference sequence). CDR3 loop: CASSFTDRADEETQYF. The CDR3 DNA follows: TGTGCCAGCAGCTTCACCGACAGGGCAGATGAAGAGACCCAGTACTTC.

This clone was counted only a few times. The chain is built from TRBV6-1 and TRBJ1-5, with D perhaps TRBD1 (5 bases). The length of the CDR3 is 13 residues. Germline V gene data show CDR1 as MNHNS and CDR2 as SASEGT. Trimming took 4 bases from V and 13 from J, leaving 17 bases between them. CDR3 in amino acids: CASSGPHRAGQHF. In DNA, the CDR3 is TGTGCCAGCAGTGGACCCCACCGGGCAGGGCAGCATTTT.

The CDR3 region is CASSSDRGTEAFF. CDR3 coding DNA: TGTGCCAGTAGCTCGGACAGGGGCACTGAAGCTTTCTTT. The chain carries TRBV19 and TRBJ1-1; 9 bases align to TRBD1. J gave up 4 bases and V 6 bases, and 3 bases lay outside the gene matches. The CDR3 runs to 13 residues. Germline V gene lookup returns CDR1 LNHDA and CDR2 SQIVND (reference sequence).

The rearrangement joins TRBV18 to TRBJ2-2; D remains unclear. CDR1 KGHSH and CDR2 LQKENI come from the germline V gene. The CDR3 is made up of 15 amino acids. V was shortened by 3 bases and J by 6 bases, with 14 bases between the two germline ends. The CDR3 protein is CASSPASLGPGELFF. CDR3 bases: TGTGCCAGCTCACCCGCGAGCTTGGGTCCCGGGGAGCTGTTTTTT.

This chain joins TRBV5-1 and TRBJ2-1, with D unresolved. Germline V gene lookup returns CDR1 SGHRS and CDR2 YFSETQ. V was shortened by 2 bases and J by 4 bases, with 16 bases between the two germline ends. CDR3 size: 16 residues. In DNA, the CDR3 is TGCGCCAGCAGCTTATTAGGGTTCCAGCGATACAATGAGCAGTTCTTC. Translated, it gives CASSLLGFQRYNEQFF.